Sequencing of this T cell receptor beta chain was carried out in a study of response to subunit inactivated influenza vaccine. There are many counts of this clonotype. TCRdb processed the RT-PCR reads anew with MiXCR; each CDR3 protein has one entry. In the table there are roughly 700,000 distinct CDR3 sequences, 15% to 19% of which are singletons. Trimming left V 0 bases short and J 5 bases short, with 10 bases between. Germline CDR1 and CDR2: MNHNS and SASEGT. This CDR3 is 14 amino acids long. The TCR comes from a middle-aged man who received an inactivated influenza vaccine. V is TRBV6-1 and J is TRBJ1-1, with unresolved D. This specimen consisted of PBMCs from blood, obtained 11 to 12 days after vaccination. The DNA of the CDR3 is TGTGCCAGCAGTGAAGCCCACGGCCTAACTGAAGCTTTCTTT. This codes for CASSEAHGLTEAFF.